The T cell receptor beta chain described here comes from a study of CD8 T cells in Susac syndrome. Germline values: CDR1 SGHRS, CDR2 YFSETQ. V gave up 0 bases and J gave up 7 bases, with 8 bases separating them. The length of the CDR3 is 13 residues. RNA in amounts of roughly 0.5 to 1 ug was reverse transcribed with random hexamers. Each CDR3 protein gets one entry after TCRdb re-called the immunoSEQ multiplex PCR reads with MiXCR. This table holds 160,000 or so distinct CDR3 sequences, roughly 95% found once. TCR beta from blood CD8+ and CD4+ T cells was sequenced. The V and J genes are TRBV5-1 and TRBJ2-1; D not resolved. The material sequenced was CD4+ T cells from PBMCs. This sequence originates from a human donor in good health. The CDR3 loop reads CASSLGPLNEQFF. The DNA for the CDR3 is TGCGCCAGCAGCTTGGGTCCCCTTAATGAGCAGTTCTTC.